This T cell receptor (beta chain) is from a study of blood T cell repertoires in COVID-19. Study information: Acute and convalescent COVID-19 specimens originated in the United States, Italy and Spain.

Per the original data handling: Estimated nucleated cell counts came from reference gene primer amplification. Assay: immunoSEQ multiplex PCR; the TCRdb copy retains only in-frame clones and omits some. V, J and clone size derive from that table, while D and trimming were established from the DNA sequence. The table has roughly 290,000 clones, roughly 89% seen once. CDR1 and CDR2 (germline): SGHVS, FQNEAQ. CDR3 length: 17 amino acids. V lost 10 bases, J lost 10 bases, and 34 bases lay in between. Input material: peripheral blood. The source is a man aged 25 to 45 with acute or convalescent COVID-19. The rearrangement uses TRBV7-8 and TRBJ2-5; D may be TRBD2 (7 bases). The CDR3, as DNA: TGTGCCACCCAGCTAACGGGGGAGGGGGGCGTTTTCCGTGGCCAGTACTTC. Amino acids: CATQLTGEGGVFRGQYF.